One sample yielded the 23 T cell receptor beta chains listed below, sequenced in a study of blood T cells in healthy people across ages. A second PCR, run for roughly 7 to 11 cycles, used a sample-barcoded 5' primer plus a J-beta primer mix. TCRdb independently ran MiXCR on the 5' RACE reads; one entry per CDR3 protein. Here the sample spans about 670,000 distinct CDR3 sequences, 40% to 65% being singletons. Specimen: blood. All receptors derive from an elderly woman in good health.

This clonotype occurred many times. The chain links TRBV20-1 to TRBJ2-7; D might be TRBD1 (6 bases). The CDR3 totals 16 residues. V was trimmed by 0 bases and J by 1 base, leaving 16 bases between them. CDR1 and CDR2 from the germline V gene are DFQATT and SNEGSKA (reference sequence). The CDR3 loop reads CSARDPLSQGSYEQYF. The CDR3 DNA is TGCAGTGCTAGAGATCCGTTGAGCCAGGGGTCCTACGAGCAGTACTTC.

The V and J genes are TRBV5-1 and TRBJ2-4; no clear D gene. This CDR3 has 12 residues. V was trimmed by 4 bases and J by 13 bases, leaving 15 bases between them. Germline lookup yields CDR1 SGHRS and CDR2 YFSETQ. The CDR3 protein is CASSRGVNEQYF. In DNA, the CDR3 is TGCGCCAGCAGCCGTGGGGTGAATGAGCAGTACTTC.

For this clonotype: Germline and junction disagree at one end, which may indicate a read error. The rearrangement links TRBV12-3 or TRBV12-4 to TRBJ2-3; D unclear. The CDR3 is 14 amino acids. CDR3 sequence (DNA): TGTGCCAGCAGTTTCAGAGTGGGCGGAGATGCGCAGTATTTT. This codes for CASSFRVGGDAQYF.

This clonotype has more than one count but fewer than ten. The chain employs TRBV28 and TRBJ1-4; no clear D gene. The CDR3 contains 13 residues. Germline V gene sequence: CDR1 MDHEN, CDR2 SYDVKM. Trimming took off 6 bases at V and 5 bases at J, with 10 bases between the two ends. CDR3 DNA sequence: TGTGCCAGCAGGACCGGGTCGAATGAAAAACTGTTTTTT. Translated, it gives CASRTGSNEKLFF.

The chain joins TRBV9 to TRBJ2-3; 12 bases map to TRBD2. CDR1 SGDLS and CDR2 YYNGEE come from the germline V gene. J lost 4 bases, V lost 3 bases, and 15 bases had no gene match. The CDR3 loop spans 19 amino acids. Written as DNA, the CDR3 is TGTGCCAGCAGCGCAGGCCGGACTAGCGGGACCCTTAGCTCAGATACGCAGTATTTT. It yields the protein CASSAGRTSGTLSSDTQYF.

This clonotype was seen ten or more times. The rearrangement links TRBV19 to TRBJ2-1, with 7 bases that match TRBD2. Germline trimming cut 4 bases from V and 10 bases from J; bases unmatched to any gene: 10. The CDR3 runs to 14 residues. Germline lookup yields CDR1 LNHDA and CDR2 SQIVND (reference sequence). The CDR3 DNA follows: TGTGCCAGTAGTACAGGACTAGATCAGCGAGAGCAGTTCTTC. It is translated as CASSTGLDQREQFF.

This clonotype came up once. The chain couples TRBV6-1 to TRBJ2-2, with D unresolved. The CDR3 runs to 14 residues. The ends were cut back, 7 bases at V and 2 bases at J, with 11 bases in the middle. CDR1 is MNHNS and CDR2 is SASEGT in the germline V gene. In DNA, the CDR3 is TGTGCCAGCAAAAGGGCAGGAAACACCGGGGAGCTGTTTTTT. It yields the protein CASKRAGNTGELFF.

CDR3 in amino acids: CASSRPGQVAKNIQYF. The CDR3 DNA reads as TGCGCCAGCAGCCGACCGGGACAGGTAGCCAAAAACATTCAGTACTTC. The chain employs TRBV4-1 and TRBJ2-4, with 8 bases aligning to TRBD1. There are 16 residues in the CDR3. V gave up 4 bases and J gave up 0 bases; unmatched junction bases: 5. Germline assignment: CDR1 MGHRA and CDR2 YSYEKL.

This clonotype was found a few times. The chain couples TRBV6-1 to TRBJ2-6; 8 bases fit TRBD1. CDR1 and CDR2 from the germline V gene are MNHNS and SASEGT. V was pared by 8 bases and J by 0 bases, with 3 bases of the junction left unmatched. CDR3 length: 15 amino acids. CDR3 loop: CASDRGHSGANVLTF. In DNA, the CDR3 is TGTGCCAGCGACAGGGGACACTCTGGGGCCAACGTCCTGACTTTC.

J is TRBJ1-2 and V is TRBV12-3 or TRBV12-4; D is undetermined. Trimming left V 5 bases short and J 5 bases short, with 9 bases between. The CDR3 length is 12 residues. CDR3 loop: CASSRIPYGYTF. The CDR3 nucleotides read TGTGCCAGCAGTAGGATCCCATATGGCTACACCTTC.

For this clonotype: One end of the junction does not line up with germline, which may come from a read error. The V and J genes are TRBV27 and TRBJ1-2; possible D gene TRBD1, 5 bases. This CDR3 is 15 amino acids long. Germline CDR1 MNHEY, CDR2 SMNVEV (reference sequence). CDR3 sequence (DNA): TGTGCCAGCAGTACCTTCTTAGGGGACCCCTATAGCTACACCTTC. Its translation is CASSTFLGDPYSYTF.

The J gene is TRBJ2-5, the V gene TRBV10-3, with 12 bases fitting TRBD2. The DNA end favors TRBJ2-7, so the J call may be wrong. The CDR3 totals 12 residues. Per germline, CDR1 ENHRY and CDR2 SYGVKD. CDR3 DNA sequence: TGTGCCATCAGGACTAGCGGGGGCGAGCAGTACTTC. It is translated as CAIRTSGGEQYF.

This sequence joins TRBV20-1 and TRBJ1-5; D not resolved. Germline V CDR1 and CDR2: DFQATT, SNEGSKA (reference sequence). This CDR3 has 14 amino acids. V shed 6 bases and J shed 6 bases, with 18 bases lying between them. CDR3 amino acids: CSAEVTGIGQPQHF. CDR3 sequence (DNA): TGCAGTGCAGAGGTTACGGGGATCGGTCAGCCCCAGCATTTT.

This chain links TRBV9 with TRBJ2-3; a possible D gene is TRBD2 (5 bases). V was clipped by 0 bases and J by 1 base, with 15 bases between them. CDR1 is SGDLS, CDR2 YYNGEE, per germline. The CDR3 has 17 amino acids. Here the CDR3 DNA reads TGTGCCAGCAGCGTAGCGGGGAGCGTGGTGGGCACAGATACGCAGTATTTT. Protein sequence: CASSVAGSVVGTDTQYF.

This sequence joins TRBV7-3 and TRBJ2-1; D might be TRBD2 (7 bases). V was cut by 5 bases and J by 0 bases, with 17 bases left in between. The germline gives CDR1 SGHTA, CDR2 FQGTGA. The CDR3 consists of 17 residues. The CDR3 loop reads CASSPVRGRSSYNEQFF. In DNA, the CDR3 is TGTGCCAGCAGCCCCGTGCGGGGGCGGAGCTCCTACAATGAGCAGTTCTTC.

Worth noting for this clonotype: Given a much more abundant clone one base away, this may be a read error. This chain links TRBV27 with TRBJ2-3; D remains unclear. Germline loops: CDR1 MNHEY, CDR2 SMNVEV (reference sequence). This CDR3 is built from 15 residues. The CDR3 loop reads CVSSYSEEGTDTQYF. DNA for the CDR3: TGTGTCAGCAGTTACTCCGAAGAGGGCACAGATACGCAGTATTTT.

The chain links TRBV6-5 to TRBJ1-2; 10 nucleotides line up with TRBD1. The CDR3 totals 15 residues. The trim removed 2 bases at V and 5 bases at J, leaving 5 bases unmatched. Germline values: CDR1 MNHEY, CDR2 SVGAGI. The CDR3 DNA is TGTGCCAGCAGTTACCCGGGACAGGGGCAATATGGCTACACCTTC. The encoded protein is CASSYPGQGQYGYTF.

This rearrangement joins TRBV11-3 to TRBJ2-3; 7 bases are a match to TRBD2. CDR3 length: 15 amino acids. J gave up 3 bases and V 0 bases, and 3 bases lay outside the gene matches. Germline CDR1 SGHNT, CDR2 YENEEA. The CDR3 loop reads CASSLEAGRTDTQYF. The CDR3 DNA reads TGTGCCAGCAGCTTAGAAGCGGGGAGGACAGATACGCAGTATTTT.

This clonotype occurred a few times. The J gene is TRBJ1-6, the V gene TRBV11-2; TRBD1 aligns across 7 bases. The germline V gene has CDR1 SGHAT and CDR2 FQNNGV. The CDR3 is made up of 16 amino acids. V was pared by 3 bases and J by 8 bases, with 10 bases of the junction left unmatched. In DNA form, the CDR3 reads TGTGCCAGCAGCTTGTCACTACAGGGGCCAGATTCACCCCTCCACTTT. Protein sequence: CASSLSLQGPDSPLHF.

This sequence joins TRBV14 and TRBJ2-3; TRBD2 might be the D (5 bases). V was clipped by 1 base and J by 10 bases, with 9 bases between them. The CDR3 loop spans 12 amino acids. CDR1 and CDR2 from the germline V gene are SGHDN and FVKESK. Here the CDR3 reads CASSQGGRSQYF. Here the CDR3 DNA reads TGTGCCAGCAGCCAAGGCGGGCGTTCGCAGTATTTT.

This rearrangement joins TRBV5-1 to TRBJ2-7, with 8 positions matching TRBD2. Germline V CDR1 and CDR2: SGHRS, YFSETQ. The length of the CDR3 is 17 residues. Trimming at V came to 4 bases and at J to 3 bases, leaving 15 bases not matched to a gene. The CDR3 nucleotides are TGCGCCAGCAGCGTCTTGGGAGGGAGCGGGAGAATCTACGAGCAGTACTTC. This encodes CASSVLGGSGRIYEQYF.

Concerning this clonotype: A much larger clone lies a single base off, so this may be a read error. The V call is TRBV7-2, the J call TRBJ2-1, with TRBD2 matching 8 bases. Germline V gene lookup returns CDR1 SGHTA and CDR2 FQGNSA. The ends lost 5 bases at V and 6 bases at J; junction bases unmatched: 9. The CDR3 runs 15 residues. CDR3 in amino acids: CASSAGPAGANEQFF. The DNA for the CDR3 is TGTGCCAGCAGCGCGGGACCAGCGGGAGCCAATGAGCAGTTCTTC.

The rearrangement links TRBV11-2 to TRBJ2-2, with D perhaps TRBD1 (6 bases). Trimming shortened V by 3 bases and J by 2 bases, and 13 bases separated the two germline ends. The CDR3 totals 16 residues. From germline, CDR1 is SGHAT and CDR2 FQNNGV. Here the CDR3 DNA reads TGTGCCAGCAGCTTCCCCCCACAGGGAAACACCGGGGAGCTGTTTTTT. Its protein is CASSFPPQGNTGELFF.